This T cell receptor beta chain was sequenced for a study of blood T cell repertoires in COVID-19. The junction had 5 bases not matched to a gene; V was cut back by 0 bases and J by 5 bases. From germline, CDR1 is SGHRS and CDR2 YFSETQ. This CDR3 is 15 amino acids long. TCRdb's copy holds only in-frame clones and misses some; the assay was immunoSEQ multiplex PCR. The repertoire has 180,000 or so clones, 82% of them found once; the top ten carry over 7.5%. The source of this sequence is a woman between 70 and 85 years old with acute or convalescent COVID-19. The rearrangement joins TRBV5-1 to TRBJ1-1; the match to TRBD1 covers 9 bases. Input material: peripheral blood. The CDR3 region has the DNA TGCGCCAGCAGCTTGGAGACAGGGGGGCGGACTGAAGCTTTCTTT. Protein sequence: CASSLETGGRTEAFF.